The rows below give T cell receptor beta chains drawn from one sample of a study of T-cell memory formation after mild COVID-19. TCRdb analysed the 5' RACE reads with MiXCR anew, one entry per CDR3 protein. Of 500,000 to 600,000 distinct CDR3 sequences in the sample, more than 15% were seen once. The sample comprised PBMCs or a T cell subset sorted from them (not recorded which). The receptors come from an adult woman who had mild COVID-19 (a few samples of this study predate the infection). Cell type and time point are not known. Each CDR3 is given with its conserved first and last residue. D genes are given only for firm matches. Clone size is shown for a subset of rows, as once, few, many or a class of expanded clone.

>TRBJ2-7|TRBV30|.|.
TGTGCCTGGAGTGTATTAGCCTCCTACGAGCAGTACTTC
CAWSVLASYEQYF
>TRBJ1-2|TRBV5-5|.|.
TGTGCCAGCAGCTTGGATGGAGGACCCTATGGCTACACCTTC
CASSLDGGPYGYTF
>TRBJ1-5|TRBV6-5|few|.
TGTGCCAGCAGCCCTCTTCAGGGAGATAGCAATCAGCCCCAGCATTTT
CASSPLQGDSNQPQHF
>TRBJ2-5|TRBV6-2/TRBV6-3|.|TRBD2
TGTGCCAGCAGTTACTCTAGCCCGCGGGGGGATCGAGAGACCCAGTACTTC
CASSYSSPRGDRETQYF
>TRBJ1-4|TRBV12-3/TRBV12-4|few|.
TGTGCCAGCACCCTGGGTCCGTCGGGTGAAAAACTGTTTTTT
CASTLGPSGEKLFF
>TRBJ2-3|TRBV20-1|.|TRBD2
TGCAGTGCCGGGACTAGCGGGGGGCCTGTAGATACGCAGTATTTT
CSAGTSGGPVDTQYF
>TRBJ2-5|TRBV5-4|few|.
TGTGCCAGCAGCTTGGGATCCCTCGGAGAGACCCAGTACTTC
CASSLGSLGETQYF
>TRBJ2-1|TRBV20-1|.|.
TGCAGTGCTAAAGGAAGGTATGAGCAGTTCTTC
CSAKGRYEQFF
>TRBJ2-3|TRBV6-5|few|TRBD1
TGTGCCAGCAGTCGGGACAGGCGGGCAGATACGCAGTATTTT
CASSRDRRADTQYF
>TRBJ2-3|TRBV19|.|TRBD2
TGTGCCAGTAGTAGAGGGCTGACTAGCGGGGATACGCAGTATTTT
CASSRGLTSGDTQYF
>TRBJ1-2|TRBV19|few|TRBD1
TGTGCCAGTAGTCCATTGGGGGGACAGGTTTATGGCTACACCTTC
CASSPLGGQVYGYTF
>TRBJ2-5|TRBV7-7|.|.
TGTGCCAGCAGCTTAGACGCAGGGCGAGAGACCCAGTACTTC
CASSLDAGRETQYF
>TRBJ2-6|TRBV4-2|.|.
TGTGCCAGCAGCCAAGCAGAGGGGTTGGGTGGGGCCAACGTCCTGACTTTC
CASSQAEGLGGANVLTF
>TRBJ2-7|TRBV29-1|.|.
TGCAGCGTACGGACAGCGCTCTCCTACGAGCAGTACTTC
CSVRTALSYEQYF
>TRBJ2-1|TRBV10-3|few|TRBD2
TGTGCCATCAGTGAGGGAAGGACCGGGACTAGCGGGAGGGCAGGCTCCTACAATGAGCAGTTCTTC
CAISEGRTGTSGRAGSYNEQFF
>TRBJ2-1|TRBV6-2/TRBV6-3|many|TRBD2
TGTGCCAGCAGCCCTGGGACTAGCGGGAGCGATGAGCAGTTCTTC
CASSPGTSGSDEQFF
>TRBJ2-5|TRBV5-1|few|.
TGCGCCAGCAGCTTGGGCAATGGGGAGACCCAGTACTTC
CASSLGNGETQYF
>TRBJ1-1|TRBV29-1|.|.
TGCAGCGTTGAATGGGGGTTGAACACTGAAGCTTTCTTT
CSVEWGLNTEAFF
>TRBJ1-2|TRBV5-5|.|.
TGTGCCAGCAGCTTGGGGTTGATCGGCTATGGCTACAACTTC
CASSLGLIGYGYNF
>TRBJ1-2|TRBV7-9|.|.
TGTGCCAGCAGCTTACTGGCTGGCTACACCTTC
CASSLLAGYTF
>TRBJ2-1|TRBV6-1|.|.
TGTGCCAGTCAAACGAGGACCCACAATGAGCAGTTCTTC
CASQTRTHNEQFF
>TRBJ2-7|TRBV30|.|TRBD1
TGTGCCTGGAACCGTTTAACCGGGACAGCAAAAGCCTACGAGCAGTACTTC
CAWNRLTGTAKAYEQYF
>TRBJ2-5|TRBV29-1|many|.
TGCAGCGTTGAGGTTGACAAACAAGAGACCCAGTACTTC
CSVEVDKQETQYF
>TRBJ2-1|TRBV20-1|.|TRBD2
TGCAGTGCTAGTGTCGGGAGGGTGTTGTTTGAGCAGTTCTTC
CSASVGRVLFEQFF
>TRBJ1-1|TRBV4-2|many|.
TGTGCCAGCAGCCAAGTGCCGGACACTGAAGCTTTCTTT
CASSQVPDTEAFF
>TRBJ1-1|TRBV5-1|.|.
TGCGCCAGCAGCTCCGGGCGGGTTATGAACACTGAAGCTTTCTTT
CASSSGRVMNTEAFF
>TRBJ2-3|TRBV4-1|few|TRBD1
TGCGCCAGCAGCCAAGTGGGACAGGGAACAAGCACAGATACGCAGTATTTT
CASSQVGQGTSTDTQYF
>TRBJ1-2|TRBV5-6|.|.
TGTGCCAGCAGCTTGGCCAACATGCGGATAAACTATGGCTACACCTTC
CASSLANMRINYGYTF
>TRBJ2-3|TRBV7-3|.|.
TGTGCCAGCAGCTTAAATTCTGGAGATACGCAGTATTTT
CASSLNSGDTQYF
>TRBJ1-1|TRBV7-8|.|.
TGTGCCAGCAGTCCTAACCTCGGGGGCCTGGGGACTGAAGCTTTCTTT
CASSPNLGGLGTEAFF
>TRBJ1-3|TRBV7-9|.|.
TGTGCCAGCAGCCCGACTGGGACGGTCAGCTCTGGAAACACCATATATTTT
CASSPTGTVSSGNTIYF
>TRBJ2-7|TRBV6-2/TRBV6-3|.|TRBD2
TGTGCCAGCAGGGAGCTAGCGGGAGGGGGCCGCGAGCAGTACTTC
CASRELAGGGREQYF
>TRBJ2-3|TRBV5-1|once|.
TGCGCCAGCAGCTTTGCAAGGGGTCCTAGCACAGATACGCAGTATTTT
CASSFARGPSTDTQYF
>TRBJ1-1|TRBV7-8|.|.
TGTGCCAGCAGCTACCCGTCGGGAGAAGGGAACACTGAAGCTTTCTTT
CASSYPSGEGNTEAFF
>TRBJ2-5|TRBV5-1|.|TRBD1
TGCGCCAGCAGCTCCACGGGGGACAGGGACACCCAGTACTTC
CASSSTGDRDTQYF
>TRBJ2-7|TRBV6-1|few|.
TGTGCCAGCAGTAGAGGGTGGGCCGACGAGCAGTACTTC
CASSRGWADEQYF
>TRBJ1-6|TRBV5-5|few|.
TGTGCCAGCAGCTTGGTAGCAGGGCCGACTAATTCACCCCTCCACTTT
CASSLVAGPTNSPLHF
>TRBJ2-3|TRBV6-6|.|TRBD2
TGTGCCAGCAGTTACTCGATGGGCGGGAGTGGGGATACGCAGTATTTT
CASSYSMGGSGDTQYF
>TRBJ2-7|TRBV24-1|.|.
TGTGCCACCAGTGACTCCCTGGACCTATTCGGGCAGTACTTC
CATSDSLDLFGQYF
>TRBJ2-1|TRBV13|few|TRBD1
TGTGCCAGCTACATTCGGGGACAGATGAATGAGCAGTTCTTC
CASYIRGQMNEQFF
>TRBJ1-1|TRBV6-6|.|.
TGTGCCAGCAGTTACTCGATTAAATCCGGGGGAACTGAAGCTTTCTTT
CASSYSIKSGGTEAFF
>TRBJ2-3|TRBV18|.|.
TGTGCCAGCTCACCACCAGTTTCACCGGATACGCAGTATTTT
CASSPPVSPDTQYF
>TRBJ2-7|TRBV6-5|few|.
TGTGCCAGCAGTTACGGAGGGGCAGGACAGCCCTACGAGCAGTACTTC
CASSYGGAGQPYEQYF
>TRBJ2-3|TRBV12-3/TRBV12-4|.|.
TGTGCCAGCACCGACCGGAGGGAAACGGATACGCAGTATTTT
CASTDRRETDTQYF
>TRBJ2-3|TRBV2|few|TRBD2
TGTGCCAGCATGACGGGGGGTGACACAGATACGCAGTATTTT
CASMTGGDTDTQYF
>TRBJ1-4|TRBV5-6|.|.
TGTGCCAGCATCGAGACAGGAACTAATGAAAAACTGTTTTTT
CASIETGTNEKLFF
>TRBJ2-1|TRBV6-5|.|TRBD2
TGTGCCAGCAGTGAGACGGCGGGGGTAACTTACAATGAGCAGTTCTTC
CASSETAGVTYNEQFF
>TRBJ2-7|TRBV10-3|.|TRBD2
TGTGCCATCAGTGACCCGATCGGGGGGGATCCCTACGAGCAGTACTTC
CAISDPIGGDPYEQYF
>TRBJ2-5|TRBV7-6|.|.
TGTGCCAGCAGCTTAGCGCGGTCTTTTCCGGTGGAGACCCAGTACTTC
CASSLARSFPVETQYF
>TRBJ2-5|TRBV15|few|TRBD2
TGTGCCACCAGCAGGGGGGGAGGGCCGCAGACCCAGTACTTC
CATSRGGGPQTQYF
>TRBJ2-1|TRBV21-1|few|.
TGTGCCAGGAGGGAGGGGGAAAAAGGTCCTGGGTTCTTC
CARREGEKGPGFF
>TRBJ1-1|TRBV5-1|few|.
TGCGCCAGCAGCTTGGCCTCGGGCAGACCAATGAACACTGAAGCTTTCTTT
CASSLASGRPMNTEAFF
>TRBJ2-3|TRBV20-1|.|TRBD1
TGCAGTGCTCCGGGACAGGTATTAGATACGCAGTATTTT
CSAPGQVLDTQYF
>TRBJ2-5|TRBV7-6|.|TRBD2
TGTGCCAGCACCACCGGGACTAGGACTAAAGAGACCCAGTACTTC
CASTTGTRTKETQYF
>TRBJ1-2|TRBV27|few|TRBD1
TGTGCCAGCAGTTTGCAAGGGACAGGGGTTTCGATCCGGGATGGCTACACCTTC
CASSLQGTGVSIRDGYTF
>TRBJ1-3|TRBV6-6|.|TRBD1
TGTGCCAGCAGTTACTACCTACAGGGGGCTGCGCTCTCTGGAAACACCATATATTTT
CASSYYLQGAALSGNTIYF
>TRBJ1-3|TRBV7-8|.|.
TGTGCCAGCAGCTTAGAGATCTCAGGGCTCCCTGGAAACACCATATATTTT
CASSLEISGLPGNTIYF
>TRBJ2-7|TRBV4-3|few|.
TGCGCCAGCAGTCAGAGAGTCGGGTACGAGCAGTACTTC
CASSQRVGYEQYF
>TRBJ1-3|TRBV4-2|many|.
TGTGCCAGCAGCCAAGATGGGGGAACCGGAAACACCATATATTTT
CASSQDGGTGNTIYF